This record covers a single T cell receptor beta chain. As yet, its antigen is unknown. The CDR3 loop spans 14 amino acids. The germline V gene has CDR1 SGHAT and CDR2 FQNNGV. V was pared by 1 base and J by 9 bases, with 13 bases between. Sequenced by immunoSEQ multiplex PCR; TCRdb stores in-frame clones only, minus some. This sample has some 14,000 clones, with 85% to 95% found just once. This entry comes from a study of T cell clonotyping in hematopoietic cell transplantation. Recipient blood drawn about 28 days pretransplant and days 30, 100, 180 after. Findings of the study overall: Pathologically expanded recipient clonotypes increased progressively from day 30 to day 180 as diversity fell.

The TCR sequence derives from a male patient aged 60-70 years who had an allogeneic stem cell transplant from an unrelated donor, so the T cells may come from the graft donor. Some clones in this sample may be carry-over from other donors' samples. The source was PBMCs, collected 30 days after allogeneic stem cell transplant. The V and J genes are TRBV11-2 and TRBJ2-1; possible D gene TRBD1, 5 bases. CDR3: CASSLVFQGGEQFF. DNA for the CDR3: TGTGCCAGCAGCTTAGTTTTCCAGGGCGGTGAGCAGTTCTTC.